The present T cell receptor (beta chain) was sequenced within a study of blood T cell repertoires in COVID-19. Study as a whole: Nucleic acid was either cDNA or gDNA, and it came from T cells, B-cell-depleted T cells, or PBMCs.

Losses at the gene ends were 4 bases for V and 2 bases for J; bases not matched to a gene: 7. This CDR3 spans 16 amino acids. Germline assignment: CDR1 MNHEY and CDR2 SVGAGI. Original methodology: It was from reference gene primer amplification that nucleated cell counts were estimated. Profiled with immunoSEQ multiplex PCR; TCRdb holds only in-frame clones, not every one. V and J calls and clone size come straight from that table; D and trimming were deduced from the DNA. This sample yields under 110,000 clones, of which 76% are seen a single time; 6.2% belongs to the top ten. Sequenced: peripheral blood. This chain links TRBV6-5 with TRBJ2-7; 11 bases agree with TRBD2. This TCR was recovered from a man older than 75 with COVID-19, enrolled during active disease. CDR3 loop: CASSSIIAGGPYEQYF. CDR3 DNA sequence: TGTGCCAGCAGTTCAATCATAGCGGGAGGGCCCTACGAGCAGTACTTC.